Listed below are T cell receptor beta chains from one sample, sequenced in a study of blood T cell repertoires in COVID-19. Sequencing used immunoSEQ multiplex PCR; TCRdb keeps in-frame clones, though not all of them. This sample carries some 700,000 clones, approximately 90% of them seen once, and the ten largest clones take over 0.2%. Material for sequencing was peripheral blood. All receptors derive from a woman aged 18-30 years with acute or convalescent COVID-19. The CDR3 runs from the conserved cysteine through the conserved F or W. Fields, in order: CDR3 DNA, CDR3 protein, D gene, V gene, clone size, J gene. D genes are given only for firm matches. Only part of the rows carry a size: once, few, many, or a class if the clone is expanded.

TGTGCCAGCCTTGCGGGGTCTAACTATGGCTACACCTTC	CASLAGSNYGYTF	.	TRBV2	.	TRBJ1-2
TGCGCCAGCAGCCAAGAACCGGGACAGGGTTCGGAAAAACTGTTTTTT	CASSQEPGQGSEKLFF	TRBD1	TRBV4-1	.	TRBJ1-4
TGCGCCAGCAGCCAAAAAAGGAGGGGACAGGGGCAGTACTTC	CASSQKRRGQGQYF	TRBD1	TRBV4-1	.	TRBJ2-7
TGTGCCAGCACCGACGACAGCCTCCCCCATTCACCCCTCCACTTT	CASTDDSLPHSPLHF	.	TRBV9	.	TRBJ1-6
TGTGCCAGCAGCTTAGGAGGACAGGGGTGGACTGAAGCTTTCTTT	CASSLGGQGWTEAFF	TRBD1	TRBV7-2	once	TRBJ1-1
TGTGCCAGCAGCTTAACAGGGGGGAACTACGAGCAGTACTTC	CASSLTGGNYEQYF	TRBD1	TRBV7-8	.	TRBJ2-7
TGTGCCAGCACTCGGGATAATTCACCCCTCCACTTT	CASTRDNSPLHF	.	TRBV7-9	.	TRBJ1-6
TGTGCCAGCAGCGGGGACAGGTCCGAGGAAAAACTGTTTTTT	CASSGDRSEEKLFF	TRBD1	TRBV9	few	TRBJ1-4
TGTGCCAGCAGCCGAGGACGGGGGGCGTACAATGAGCAGTTCTTC	CASSRGRGAYNEQFF	.	TRBV2	.	TRBJ2-1
TGCGCCAGCAGCCATTCGGGGGGCGGCCAGGGGCTCGAGCAGTACTTC	CASSHSGGGQGLEQYF	.	TRBV4-1	.	TRBJ2-7
TGCGCCAGCCGCCTCCGGGACATTCAGTACTTC	CASRLRDIQYF	.	TRBV10-1	.	TRBJ2-4
TGCGCCAGCAGCCCAATCCGGGATTACAATGAGCAGTTCTTC	CASSPIRDYNEQFF	.	TRBV4-1	.	TRBJ2-1
TGTGCCAGCAGTGGACCGGGACAGGGGGACGATGGGGGCTACACCTTC	CASSGPGQGDDGGYTF	TRBD1	TRBV2	.	TRBJ1-2
TGTGCCAGCAGAGCCAGGGCTGGAAACACCATATATTTT	CASRARAGNTIYF	.	TRBV7-8	few	TRBJ1-3
TGTGCCAGCAGCACCTACAGGGAGAGGCTGTCCACTGAAGCTTTCTTT	CASSTYRERLSTEAFF	.	TRBV21-1	.	TRBJ1-1
TGTGCCAGCAGCTTAGCTGGGACTAGCGGGGACTACGAGCAGTACTTC	CASSLAGTSGDYEQYF	TRBD2	TRBV7-2	.	TRBJ2-7
TGTGCCAGCAGCTCCTCGGGTAGCAATCAGCCCCAGCATTTT	CASSSSGSNQPQHF	.	TRBV7-9	.	TRBJ1-5
TGTGCCAGCAGCCAACGACAGGGGGACACCGGGGAGCTGTTTTTT	CASSQRQGDTGELFF	TRBD1	TRBV7-9	.	TRBJ2-2
TGTGCCAGCAGCTTGGCCTCGTTCCCCCTGCAGTACTTC	CASSLASFPLQYF	.	TRBV7-9	.	TRBJ2-7
TGTGCCAGCACCATCAAAAACACCGGGGAGCTGTTTTTT	CASTIKNTGELFF	.	TRBV12-3/TRBV12-4	.	TRBJ2-2